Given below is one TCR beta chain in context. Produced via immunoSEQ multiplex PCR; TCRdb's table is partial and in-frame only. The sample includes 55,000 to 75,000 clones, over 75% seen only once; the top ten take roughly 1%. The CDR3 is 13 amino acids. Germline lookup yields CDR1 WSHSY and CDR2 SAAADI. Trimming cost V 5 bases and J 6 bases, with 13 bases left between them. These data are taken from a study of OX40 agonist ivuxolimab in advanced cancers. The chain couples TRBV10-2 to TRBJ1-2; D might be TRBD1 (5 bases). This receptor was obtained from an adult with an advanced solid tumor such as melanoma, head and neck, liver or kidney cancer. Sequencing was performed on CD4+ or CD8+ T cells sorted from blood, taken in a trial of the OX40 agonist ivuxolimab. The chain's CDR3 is CASSRRGTDGYTF. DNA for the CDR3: TGCGCCAGCAGTAGAAGGGGAACGGATGGCTACACCTTC.